The present entry profiles one T cell receptor beta chain with its context. Its matching antigen is unknown. These data come from a study of cytomegalovirus exposure and HLA in healthy donors. Study-wide points: Whilst most TCR sequences proved rare, a subset of public TCRs occurred across many donors.

This CDR3 is built from 14 residues. After removal of 7 bases from V and 4 bases from J, the junction contained 8 bases not matched to a gene. In germline, CDR1 is SNHLY, CDR2 FYNNEI. Amplification used 60 Vbeta primers and 13 Jbeta primers. Original analysis: In a later analysis, of some 80 million unique beta chains, roughly 9.9 million appeared in at least two donors. TCRdb's copy holds only in-frame clones and misses some; the assay was immunoSEQ multiplex PCR. V and J calls and clone size follow that table, whereas D and trimming were derived from the DNA. The data contain 200,000 to 250,000 clones, 70% to 90% of them seen just once; the ten biggest clones take up 1% to 1.5%.

The sequence came from a human donor in good health. The chain couples TRBV2 to TRBJ2-7, with 9 bases fitting TRBD2. The sequencing sample was made of PBMCs. The CDR3 spells CASTEKREVYEQYF. The CDR3 DNA reads TGTGCCAGCACGGAGAAGCGGGAGGTGTACGAGCAGTACTTC.